Shown below are 19 T cell receptor beta chains from a single sample sequenced in a study of T cells in placental villitis. Sequencing used immunoSEQ v4. Assay: immunoSEQ multiplex PCR; the TCRdb copy retains only in-frame clones and omits some. The sample consists of some 6,200 clones, around 80% of them appearing once. The sequenced material came from placental tissue containing maternal and fetal cells. These receptors were obtained from a human patient with infectious villitis; the placental T cells may come from both mother and fetus.

In its sample, this clone was seen once. This chain connects TRBV2 to TRBJ1-1; D is undetermined. The CDR3 has 14 residues. V dropped 4 bases and J dropped 5 bases, with 14 bases sitting between them. Germline CDR1 SNHLY, CDR2 FYNNEI. CDR3 protein: CASSATREMTEAFF. For the CDR3, the DNA is TGTGCCAGCAGTGCCACCCGGGAAATGACTGAAGCTTTCTTT.

V is TRBV4-1 and J is TRBJ2-1; 7 nucleotides match TRBD2. Germline-derived CDR1 and CDR2 are MGHRA and YSYEKL. J was trimmed by 8 bases and V by 1 base; bases with no gene match: 23. CDR3 length: 20 residues. CDR3: CASSQVYSYPRPSGAHEQFF. CDR3 coding DNA: TGCGCCAGCAGCCAAGTTTACTCTTATCCCCGACCCAGCGGGGCTCATGAGCAGTTCTTC.

The CDR3: CASSFGRGRSKSTGELFF. The CDR3 bases are TGTGCCAGCAGCTTCGGTAGGGGGCGTTCAAAGAGTACCGGGGAGCTGTTTTTT. The chain recombines TRBV7-8 with TRBJ2-2; the match to TRBD1 covers 7 bases. Losses at the gene ends were 3 bases for V and 5 bases for J; bases not matched to a gene: 15. Germline V gene data show CDR1 as SGHVS and CDR2 as FQNEAQ. The CDR3 sequence is 18 residues long.

The V gene is TRBV6-4, the J gene TRBJ2-1; 7 bases align to TRBD2. CDR3 size: 15 residues. The J segment lost 8 bases and the V segment lost 2 bases, leaving 9 bases of the junction unmatched. Looked up from germline, CDR1 is MRHNA and CDR2 is SNTAGT. CDR3 in amino acids: CASSDKAGEEDEQFF. The CDR3 DNA is TGTGCCAGCAGTGACAAGGCGGGGGAAGAAGATGAGCAGTTCTTC.

The rearrangement links TRBV9 to TRBJ2-3; D not certain. In germline, CDR1 is SGDLS, CDR2 YYNGEE. The CDR3 is 17 residues long. The V end was cut by 0 bases, the J end by 2 bases, with 16 bases between. The DNA for the CDR3 is TGTGCCAGCAGCGTAGAGGTTCTCCCCTTCACCACAGATACGCAGTATTTT. Its protein is CASSVEVLPFTTDTQYF.

This chain links TRBV6-2 or TRBV6-3 with TRBJ1-5, with D hard to call. This CDR3 region has 14 residues. V was cut by 5 bases and J by 3 bases, with 11 bases left in between. Germline CDR1 is MNHEY and CDR2 is SVGEGT. The CDR3 coding sequence is TGTGCCAGCAGTGGACCAGGACCCAATCAGCCCCAGCATTTT. Translated, it gives CASSGPGPNQPQHF.

The chain employs TRBV2 and TRBJ1-1, with D possibly TRBD1 on 5 matching bases. Trimming removed 8 bases from V and 3 bases from J, with 22 bases in between. This CDR3 has 16 amino acids. Per germline, CDR1 SNHLY and CDR2 FYNNEI. For the CDR3, the DNA is TGTGCCAGCTACCCCGCGGGGAGGAGAGGGGACACTGAAGCTTTCTTT. Amino acid sequence: CASYPAGRRGDTEAFF. The variable domain in full, completed from reference TRBV2 and TRBJ1-1, reads EPEVTQTPSHQVTQMGQEVILRCVPISNHLYFYWYRQILGQKVEFLVSFYNNEISEKSEIFDDQFSVERPDGSNFTLKIRSTKLEDSAMYFCASYPAGRRGDTEAFFGQGTRLTVV.

Only a few counts were recorded for this clone. The same CDR3 can be traced to other DNA sequences in this sample. This chain uses TRBV6-2 or TRBV6-3 with TRBJ2-7, with D tentatively TRBD1 (5 bases). Germline CDR1 reads MNHEY; CDR2 reads SVGEGT. V lost 3 bases and J lost 5, with 14 bases in between. The CDR3 is made up of 14 amino acids. CDR3 amino acids: CASSYGAGLDEQYF. Here the CDR3 DNA reads TGTGCCAGCAGTTATGGGGCAGGGTTGGACGAGCAGTACTTC.

A note on this clone: A read error likely explains this, since a far larger clone differs by one base. Different DNA sequences within this sample yield the same CDR3. The chain recombines TRBV10-3 with TRBJ1-1; possible D gene TRBD1, 6 bases. CDR1 is ENHRY, CDR2 SYGVKD, per germline. The CDR3 totals 14 residues. The V end was cut by 4 bases, the J end by 5 bases, with 14 bases between. The CDR3 DNA sequence: TGTGCCATCAGTGGTGGACAGACGAATACTGAAGCTTTCTTT. Its translation: CAISGGQTNTEAFF.

The chain recombines TRBV11-1 with TRBJ1-4; the D is unclear. Trimming removed 4 bases at V and 4 bases at J, with 16 bases between. Germline loops: CDR1 SGHAT, CDR2 FQDESV (reference sequence). The CDR3 has 16 residues. CDR3: CASSSTTEGINEKLFF. The CDR3 nucleotides are TGTGCCAGCAGCTCGACCACAGAGGGAATTAATGAAAAACTGTTTTTT.

The chain has TRBV30 and TRBJ1-2; D call uncertain. The CDR3 is 10 residues long. V lost 3 bases and J lost 4, with 3 bases in between. Germline V CDR1 and CDR2: GTSNPN, SVGIG (reference sequence). The CDR3 sequence is CAWRSYGYTF. The CDR3 DNA sequence: TGTGCCTGGAGGAGCTATGGCTACACCTTC.

This rearrangement joins TRBV5-4 to TRBJ2-3; TRBD2 is a possible D gene (5 bases). The germline V gene encodes CDR1 SGHNT and CDR2 YYREEE (reference sequence). This CDR3 spans 15 amino acids. V was clipped by 2 bases and J by 0 bases, with 10 bases between them. The CDR3 reads CASSLKRTSTDTQYF. Here the CDR3 DNA reads TGTGCCAGCAGCTTAAAACGGACTAGCACAGATACGCAGTATTTT. The full variable domain, rest sourced from reference TRBV5-4 and TRBJ2-3, is ETGVTQSPTHLIKTRGQQVTLRCSSQSGHNTVSWYQQALGQGPQFIFQYYREEENGRGNFPPRFSGLQFPNYSSELNVNALELDDSALYLCASSLKRTSTDTQYFGPGTRLTVL.

The chain employs TRBV4-1 and TRBJ1-4; D perhaps matches TRBD1 (6 bases). Per the germline V gene, CDR1 is MGHRA and CDR2 is YSYEKL. CDR3 length equals 15 residues. V was clipped by 6 bases and J by 7 bases, with 18 bases between them. CDR3 protein: CASRDSGWVSEKLFF. In nucleotides, the CDR3 is TGCGCCAGCAGGGACAGCGGTTGGGTGAGTGAAAAACTGTTTTTT.

The chain couples TRBV7-3 to TRBJ2-1, with TRBD1 identical over 8 bases. Germline lookup yields CDR1 SGHTA and CDR2 FQGTGA. Trimming took 1 base from V and 4 from J; bases not matched to a gene: 3. The CDR3 has 15 amino acids. CDR3 nucleotides: TGTGCCAGCAGCTTAAACGGACAGGGATACAATGAGCAGTTCTTC. It codes for CASSLNGQGYNEQFF.

The CDR3 region is CATREGGYEQYF. CDR3 in DNA: TGTGCCACCAGGGAAGGGGGGTACGAGCAGTACTTC. This sequence joins TRBV6-6 and TRBJ2-7; D is possibly TRBD1 or TRBD2 (6 bases each). V dropped 10 bases and J dropped 4 bases, with 14 bases sitting between them. In germline, CDR1 is MNHNY, CDR2 SVGAGI (reference sequence). The CDR3 has 12 amino acids.

A single count supports this clone. The chain links TRBV30 to TRBJ1-2; TRBD1 matches at 8 bases. Germline trimming cut 4 bases from V and 4 bases from J; bases unmatched to any gene: 5. Germline V CDR1 and CDR2: GTSNPN, SVGIG (reference sequence). This CDR3 has 13 amino acids. The CDR3 DNA is TGTGCCTGGACTTCAGGGGGCTTCTATGGCTACACCTTC. It encodes CAWTSGGFYGYTF.

V usage is TRBV7-3 and J usage is TRBJ2-5; 9 bases are shared with TRBD2. The V gene's germline CDR1 is SGHTA and CDR2 FQGTGA. The V and J ends lost 0 bases and 2 bases, in that order; junction bases with no gene match: 4. This CDR3 comprises 16 residues. The CDR3: CASSLTVTSGQETQYF. CDR3 nucleotide sequence: TGTGCCAGCAGCTTAACAGTGACTAGCGGTCAAGAGACCCAGTACTTC.

The chain couples TRBV24-1 to TRBJ1-4; D is possibly TRBD1 (6 bases). With 8 bases removed from V and 7 bases from J, the gap between germline ends came to 13 bases. The CDR3 length is 13 residues. Germline V lookup: CDR1 KGHDR, CDR2 SFDVKD. CDR3: CATTRDKTEKLFF. The DNA of the CDR3 is TGTGCCACCACTAGGGACAAGACTGAAAAACTGTTTTTT.

This chain joins TRBV4-1 and TRBJ2-1; D not certain. Germline CDR1 is MGHRA and CDR2 is YSYEKL. Trimming left V 3 bases short and J 2 bases short, with 11 bases between. The CDR3 consists of 15 residues. CDR3 loop: CASSHLLGTYNEQFF. The CDR3 DNA reads TGCGCCAGCAGCCACCTCTTGGGGACCTACAATGAGCAGTTCTTC.